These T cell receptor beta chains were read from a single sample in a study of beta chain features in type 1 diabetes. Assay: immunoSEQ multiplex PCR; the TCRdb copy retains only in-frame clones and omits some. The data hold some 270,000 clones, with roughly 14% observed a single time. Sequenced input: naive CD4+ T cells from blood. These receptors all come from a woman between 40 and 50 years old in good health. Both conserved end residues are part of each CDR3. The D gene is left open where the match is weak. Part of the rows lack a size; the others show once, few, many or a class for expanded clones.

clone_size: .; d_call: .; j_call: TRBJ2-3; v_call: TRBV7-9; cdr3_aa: CASSLVAARDTQYF; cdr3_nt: TGTGCCAGCAGCTTAGTGGCGGCAAGAGATACGCAGTATTTT
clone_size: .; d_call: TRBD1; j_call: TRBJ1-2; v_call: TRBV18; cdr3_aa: CASSPGQGGKAYGYTF; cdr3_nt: TGTGCCAGCTCACCGGGACAGGGGGGCAAGGCCTATGGCTACACCTTC
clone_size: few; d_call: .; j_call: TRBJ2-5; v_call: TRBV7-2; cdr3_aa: CASSLLPEKETQYF; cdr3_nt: TGTGCCAGCAGCTTACTGCCCGAGAAAGAGACCCAGTACTTC
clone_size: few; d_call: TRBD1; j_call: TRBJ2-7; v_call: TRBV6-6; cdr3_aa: CASSLSTQGAGEQYF; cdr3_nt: TGTGCCAGCAGCCTCTCGACACAGGGGGCCGGCGAGCAGTACTTC
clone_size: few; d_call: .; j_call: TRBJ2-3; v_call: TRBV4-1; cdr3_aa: CASSQGSRGVYTDTQYF; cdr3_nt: TGCGCCAGCAGCCAAGGTTCCCGCGGGGTGTACACAGATACGCAGTATTTT
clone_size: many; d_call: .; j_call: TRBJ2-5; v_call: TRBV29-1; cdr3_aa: CSVVTTGETQYF; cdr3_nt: TGCAGCGTTGTGACTACGGGCGAGACCCAGTACTTC
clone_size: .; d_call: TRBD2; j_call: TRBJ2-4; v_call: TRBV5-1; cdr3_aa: CASSWTSGGENIQYF; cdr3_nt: TGCGCCAGCAGCTGGACTAGCGGGGGGGAAAACATTCAGTACTTC
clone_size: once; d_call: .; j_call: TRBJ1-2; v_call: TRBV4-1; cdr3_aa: CASSRPGGSGGYTF; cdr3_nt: TGCGCCAGCAGCCGCCCGGGGGGATCGGGCGGCTACACCTTC
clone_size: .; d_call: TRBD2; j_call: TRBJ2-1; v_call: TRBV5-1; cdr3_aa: CASSLKTGEGEQFF; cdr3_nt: TGCGCCAGCAGCTTGAAAACGGGGGAGGGTGAGCAGTTCTTC
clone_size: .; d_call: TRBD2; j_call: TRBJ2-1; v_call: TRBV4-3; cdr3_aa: CASSQGRGGRDEQFF; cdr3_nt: TGCGCCAGCAGCCAAGGGCGGGGGGGCCGTGATGAGCAGTTCTTC
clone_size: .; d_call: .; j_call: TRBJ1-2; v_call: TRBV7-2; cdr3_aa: CASSPRTELNYGYTF; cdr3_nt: TGTGCCAGCAGCCCCCGGACAGAATTAAACTATGGCTACACCTTC
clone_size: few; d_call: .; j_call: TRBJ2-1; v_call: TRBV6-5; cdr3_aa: CASRFSTVPNEQFF; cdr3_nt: TGTGCCAGCAGATTCTCGACAGTGCCCAATGAGCAGTTCTTC
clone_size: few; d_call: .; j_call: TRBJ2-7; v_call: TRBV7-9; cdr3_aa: CASSLGAGMGYEQYF; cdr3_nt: TGTGCCAGCAGCTTAGGTGCGGGGATGGGCTACGAGCAGTACTTC
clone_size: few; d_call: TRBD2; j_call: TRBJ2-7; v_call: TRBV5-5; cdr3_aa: CASSIHGGDKIQYEQYF; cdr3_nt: TGTGCCAGCAGCATCCATGGGGGGGATAAAATACAATACGAGCAGTACTTC
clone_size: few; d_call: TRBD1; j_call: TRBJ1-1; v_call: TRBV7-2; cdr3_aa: CASSLVGQPRLEAFF; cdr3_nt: TGTGCCAGCAGCTTAGTGGGACAGCCCAGACTTGAAGCTTTCTTT
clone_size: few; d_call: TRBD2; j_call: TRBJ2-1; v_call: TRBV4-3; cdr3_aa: CASSQGGLAGVNEQFF; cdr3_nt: TGCGCCAGCAGCCAAGGGGGACTAGCGGGGGTCAATGAGCAGTTCTTC
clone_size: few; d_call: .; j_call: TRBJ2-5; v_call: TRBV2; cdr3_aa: CASSLQETQYF; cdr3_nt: TGTGCCAGCAGTCTCCAAGAGACCCAGTACTTC
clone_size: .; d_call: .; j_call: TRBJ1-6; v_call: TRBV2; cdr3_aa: CASSYRGGVGSYNSPLHF; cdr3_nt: TGTGCCAGCAGTTACCGGGGGGGAGTAGGATCCTATAATTCACCCCTCCACTTT
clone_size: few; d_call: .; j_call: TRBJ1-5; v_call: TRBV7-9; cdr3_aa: CASRLRGNQPQHF; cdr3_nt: TGTGCCAGCAGGTTGAGAGGCAATCAGCCCCAGCATTTT
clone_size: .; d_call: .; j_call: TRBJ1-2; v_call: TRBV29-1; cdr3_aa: CSVVARRDYGYTF; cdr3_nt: TGCAGCGTTGTAGCGCGGAGGGACTATGGCTACACCTTC
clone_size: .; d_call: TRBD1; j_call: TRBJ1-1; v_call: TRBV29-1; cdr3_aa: CSGTTGVNTEAFF; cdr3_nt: TGCAGCGGAACAACAGGGGTGAACACTGAAGCTTTCTTT
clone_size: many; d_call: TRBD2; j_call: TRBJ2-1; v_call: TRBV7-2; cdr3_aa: CASSSTSYEQFF; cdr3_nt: TGTGCCAGCAGCTCGACTAGCTATGAGCAGTTCTTC
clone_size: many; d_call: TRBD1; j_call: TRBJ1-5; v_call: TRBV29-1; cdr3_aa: CSAGTGEQPQHF; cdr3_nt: TGCAGCGCCGGGACAGGGGAGCAGCCCCAGCATTTT
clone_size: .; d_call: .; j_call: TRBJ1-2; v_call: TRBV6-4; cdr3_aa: CASSEQGNYGYTF; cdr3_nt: TGTGCCAGCAGTGAACAGGGCAACTATGGCTACACCTTC
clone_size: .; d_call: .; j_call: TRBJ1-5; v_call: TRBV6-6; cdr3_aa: CASSFSRGSSNQPQHF; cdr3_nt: TGTGCCAGCAGTTTTTCTCGCGGGTCAAGCAATCAGCCCCAGCATTTT
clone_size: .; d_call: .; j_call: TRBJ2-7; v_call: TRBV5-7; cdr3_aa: CARGVTGIGCEQYF; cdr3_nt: TGTGCCAGGGGGGTAACAGGGATCGGCTGCGAGCAGTACTTC
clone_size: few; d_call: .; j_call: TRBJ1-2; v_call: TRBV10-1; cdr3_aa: CASSGQNNYGYTF; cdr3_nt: TGCGCCAGCAGTGGACAGAATAACTATGGCTACACCTTC
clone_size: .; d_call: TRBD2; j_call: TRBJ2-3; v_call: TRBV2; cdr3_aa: CASSDAGLGVDTQYF; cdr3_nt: TGTGCCAGCAGTGATGCGGGACTAGGGGTAGATACGCAGTATTTT
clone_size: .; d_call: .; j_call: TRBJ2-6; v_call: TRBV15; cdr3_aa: CATSRDRGVVGLSGANVLTF; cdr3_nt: TGTGCCACCAGCAGAGATAGAGGAGTAGTAGGCCTCTCTGGGGCCAACGTCCTGACTTTC
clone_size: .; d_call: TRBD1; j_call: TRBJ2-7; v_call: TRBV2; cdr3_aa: CASSDRGTYEQYF; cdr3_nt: TGTGCCAGCAGTGACAGGGGGACCTACGAGCAGTACTTC
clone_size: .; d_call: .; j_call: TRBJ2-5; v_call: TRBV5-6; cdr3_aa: CASSQKETQYF; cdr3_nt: TGTGCCAGCAGCCAAAAAGAGACCCAGTACTTC